The 22 T cell receptor beta chains presented below share a single source sample, sequenced in a study of Ad26.COV2.S vaccination and SARS-CoV-2 variants. The treatment: 15 to 20 received Ad26.COV2.S at low or high dose, single or two shots; about 5 received placebo; per-sample allocation not given. The investigators took samples on day 63 after the first vaccine or placebo injection. Method: immunoSEQ multiplex PCR; TCRdb's copy keeps in-frame clones and lacks some. The sample has some 290,000 clones, just over 85% seen once; the top ten hold 1.9%. The sample in question was peripheral blood, obtained in a trial of Ad26.COV2.S vaccine versus placebo. The origin of the receptors is a person between 18 and 60 years old who received the Ad26.COV2.S COVID-19 vaccine or a placebo.

Worth noting for this clone: Distinct nucleotide sequences in the sample also encode this CDR3. The J gene is TRBJ1-1, the V gene TRBV7-9, with D uncertain. Deletions cut 3 bases from V and 0 bases from J, with 5 bases between. CDR1 is SEHNR and CDR2 is FQNEAQ in the germline V gene (reference sequence). The CDR3 contains 13 residues. The CDR3 DNA reads TGTGCCAGCAGCTTGACACTGAACACTGAAGCTTTCTTT. It specifies CASSLTLNTEAFF.

The V call is TRBV23-1, the J call TRBJ2-2, with D possibly being TRBD2 (6 bases). TRBV23-1 is reported as an ORF; its role is uncertain. The V end was cut by 4 bases, the J end by 7 bases, with 25 bases between. CDR3 length: 18 amino acids. CDR3 protein: CASSRGADSGEEGGELFF. The CDR3 nucleotides read TGCGCCAGCAGTCGGGGAGCAGATTCGGGGGAGGAGGGCGGGGAGCTGTTTTTT.

V and J are TRBV21-1 and TRBJ1-2. TRBV21-1 is marked as a pseudogene. This CDR3 has 12 residues. CDR3 coding DNA: TGTGCCAGCAGCCGGACCGGCTATGGCTACACCTTC. Amino acids: CASSRTGYGYTF.

This clone came up many times. This chain connects TRBV7-2 to TRBJ1-6; no reliable D call. CDR1 and CDR2 (germline): SGHTA, FQGNSA. Between the trimmed V and J ends, which lost 0 bases and 10 bases, there was a span of 4 bases. CDR3 length equals 12 residues. The DNA of the CDR3 is TGTGCCAGCAGCTTAGCCCAATCACCCCTCCACTTT. Translating gives CASSLAQSPLHF. The variable domain in full, completed from reference TRBV7-2 and TRBJ1-6, reads GAGVSQSPSNKVTEKGKDVELRCDPISGHTALYWYRQSLGQGLEFLIYFQGNSAPDKSGLPSDRFSAERTGGSVSTLTIQRTQQEDSAVYLCASSLAQSPLHFGNGTRLTVT.

The V gene is TRBV10-3, the J gene TRBJ1-2, with a possible D match to TRBD1 (6 bases). The CDR3 is 12 residues long. Germline assignment: CDR1 ENHRY and CDR2 SYGVKD. The ends were cut back, 4 bases at V and 13 bases at J, with 16 bases in the middle. The CDR3, as DNA: TGTGCCATCAGTGGTCAGGGGAGGACATCCACCTTC. It is translated as CAISGQGRTSTF.

The genes are TRBV18 and TRBJ1-2; D gene ambiguous. The CDR3 covers 18 residues. Trimming removed 1 base from V and 0 bases from J, with 18 bases in between. Germline loops: CDR1 KGHSH, CDR2 LQKENI. Here the CDR3 reads CASSPLREGTIANYGYTF. The CDR3 nucleotides read TGTGCCAGCTCACCACTGCGCGAGGGTACGATCGCTAACTATGGCTACACCTTC.

The chain has TRBV30 and TRBJ1-1; tentative D call: TRBD1 (6 bases). Germline V gene lookup returns CDR1 GTSNPN and CDR2 SVGIG (reference sequence). This CDR3 contains 14 residues. The DNA of the CDR3 is TGTGCTGGGGGCTTTGGGGCCTTGAACACTGAAGCTTTCTTT. It is translated as CAGGFGALNTEAFF.

The rearrangement links TRBV7-2 to TRBJ1-1; D remains ambiguous. V lost 5 bases to trimming and J lost 8 bases, with 15 bases between them. The germline V gene encodes CDR1 SGHTA and CDR2 FQGNSA. The CDR3 sequence is 13 residues long. The CDR3: CASSRSLAEEAFF. CDR3 nucleotide sequence: TGTGCCAGCAGCCGTAGTCTTGCCGAAGAAGCTTTCTTT.

In this sample, this clone turned up a few times. The chain recombines TRBV7-3 with TRBJ2-1, with TRBD1 identical over 7 bases. V shed 3 bases, J shed 4 bases, and the junction held 6 bases outside the gene matches. The germline gives CDR1 SGHTA, CDR2 FQGTGA. The length of the CDR3 is 15 residues. In DNA form, the CDR3 reads TGTGCCAGCAGCTTGTCCCGGGACAGTTACAATGAGCAGTTCTTC. It encodes CASSLSRDSYNEQFF.

The chain links TRBV7-2 to TRBJ1-3; D unclear. This CDR3 is built from 13 residues. V lost 2 bases to trimming and J lost 3 bases, with 5 bases between them. Germline V gene data show CDR1 as SGHTA and CDR2 as FQGNSA. CDR3 in amino acids: CASSLLGGNTIYF. The CDR3 DNA sequence: TGTGCCAGCAGCTTATTAGGTGGAAACACCATATATTTT.

CDR3 region: CASRVSGGYEQYF. CDR3 DNA: TGTGCCAGCCGGGTATCCGGGGGCTACGAGCAGTACTTC. The chain carries TRBV2 and TRBJ2-7, with D possibly being TRBD2 (6 bases). Germline V gene sequence: CDR1 SNHLY, CDR2 FYNNEI. The V end was cut by 8 bases, the J end by 3 bases, with 14 bases between. The CDR3 extends over 13 amino acids.

This chain joins TRBV3-1 (or the pseudogene TRBV3-2) and TRBJ2-5; TRBD2 might be the D (6 bases). From germline, CDR1 is LGHDT and CDR2 YNNKEL (reference sequence). Trimming left V 4 bases short and J 5 bases short, with 8 bases between. There are 12 residues in the CDR3. CDR3 coding DNA: TGTGCCAGCAGCCTACGGGGGGAGACCCAGTACTTC. Encoded protein: CASSLRGETQYF.

The chain employs TRBV7-8 and TRBJ2-5; 10 positions agree with TRBD2. The V segment lost 5 bases and the J segment 2 bases; nucleotides outside the gene matches: 5. This CDR3 has 15 residues. Germline lookup yields CDR1 SGHVS and CDR2 FQNEAQ. The CDR3 coding sequence is TGTGCCAGCAGCGGGCTAGCGGGGGCTCAAGAGACCCAGTACTTC. Translating it yields CASSGLAGAQETQYF.

This clone was counted a single time. J is TRBJ1-5 and V is TRBV6-1; a weak D match, TRBD1 (6 bases). The CDR3 is 15 amino acids. Trimming shortened V by 0 bases and J by 0 bases, and 6 bases separated the two germline ends. In germline, CDR1 is MNHNS, CDR2 SASEGT. The CDR3 sequence: CASSEAGASNQPQHF. CDR3 DNA sequence: TGTGCCAGCAGTGAAGCGGGGGCTAGCAATCAGCCCCAGCATTTT.

This chain links TRBV7-8 with TRBJ2-7; TRBD2 agrees at 13 bases. Germline V CDR1 and CDR2: SGHVS, FQNEAQ. V was pared by 2 bases and J by 1 base, with 11 bases of the junction left unmatched. The CDR3 contains 19 residues. CDR3 coding DNA: TGTGCCAGCAGCTTAAGAGGTCGGACTAGCGGGGGCCCGTCCTACGAGCAGTACTTC. It codes for CASSLRGRTSGGPSYEQYF.

The gene calls are TRBV27 and TRBJ1-2; the D is unclear. The length of the CDR3 is 17 residues. Trimming removed 3 bases at V and 5 bases at J, with 22 bases between. From germline, CDR1 is MNHEY and CDR2 SMNVEV (reference sequence). DNA for the CDR3: TGTGCCAGCAGTTTTTTTTCCGGAGGGCGGTCGGGGTATGGCTACACCTTC. This gives the protein CASSFFSGGRSGYGYTF.

The chain recombines TRBV6-5 with TRBJ1-5, with no clear D. The CDR3 has 13 residues. Germline-derived CDR1 and CDR2 are MNHEY and SVGAGI. Trimming stripped 8 bases from V and 5 bases from J, with 13 bases between. CDR3 protein: CASRNRGDQPQHF. CDR3 nucleotides: TGTGCCAGCCGCAATAGAGGAGATCAGCCCCAGCATTTT.

V usage is TRBV30 and J usage is TRBJ1-2; no reliable D call. CDR1 is GTSNPN and CDR2 is SVGIG in the germline V gene (reference sequence). V gave up 5 bases and J gave up 2 bases, with 9 bases separating them. This CDR3 comprises 12 residues. The CDR3 coding sequence is TGTGCCTGGGCGGTCGACAACTATGGCTACACCTTC. Its protein product is CAWAVDNYGYTF.

Here the CDR3 DNA reads TGTGCCAGCAGCGCCGGGGACCTCTCCTACGAGCAGTACTTC. This translates into CASSAGDLSYEQYF. This chain connects TRBV9 to TRBJ2-7; D may match TRBD1 or TRBD2 (5 bases each). The germline V and J ends were trimmed by 3 bases and 0 bases, with 10 bases remaining between them. The germline V gene encodes CDR1 SGDLS and CDR2 YYNGEE. The CDR3 runs 14 residues.

On this clone itself: Other DNA sequences in the sample encode the same CDR3. The chain is built from TRBV5-1 and TRBJ2-2; the D gene is possibly TRBD2 (6 bases). CDR1 is SGHRS, CDR2 YFSETQ, per germline. This CDR3 region has 15 residues. The V gene lost 7 bases and the J gene lost 3 bases, with 16 bases spanning the gap. CDR3 residues: CASGRGGGDTGELFF. CDR3 nucleotide sequence: TGCGCCAGCGGGCGAGGTGGCGGGGACACCGGGGAGCTGTTTTTT. The variable domain in full, completed from reference TRBV5-1 and TRBJ2-2, reads KAGVTQTPRYLIKTRGQQVTLSCSPISGHRSVSWYQQTPGQGLQFLFEYFSETQRNKGNFPGRFSGRQFSNSRSEMNVSTLELGDSALYLCASGRGGGDTGELFFGEGSRLTVL.

The rearrangement joins TRBV12-3 or TRBV12-4 to TRBJ2-3; D is uncertain. The CDR3 is 13 amino acids. Trimming took 5 bases from V and 5 from J, leaving 11 bases between them. The CDR3 sequence: CASSRALGDTQYF. The CDR3 DNA reads TGTGCCAGCAGTAGGGCGTTGGGAGATACGCAGTATTTT.

This chain uses TRBV10-3 with TRBJ2-7; 8 nucleotides agree with TRBD2. From germline, CDR1 is ENHRY and CDR2 SYGVKD. Losses at the gene ends were 6 bases for V and 0 bases for J; bases not matched to a gene: 4. The CDR3 runs 14 residues. In nucleotides, the CDR3 is TGTGCCATCAGGGCGGGGGGAAGCTCCTACGAGCAGTACTTC. It yields the protein CAIRAGGSSYEQYF.